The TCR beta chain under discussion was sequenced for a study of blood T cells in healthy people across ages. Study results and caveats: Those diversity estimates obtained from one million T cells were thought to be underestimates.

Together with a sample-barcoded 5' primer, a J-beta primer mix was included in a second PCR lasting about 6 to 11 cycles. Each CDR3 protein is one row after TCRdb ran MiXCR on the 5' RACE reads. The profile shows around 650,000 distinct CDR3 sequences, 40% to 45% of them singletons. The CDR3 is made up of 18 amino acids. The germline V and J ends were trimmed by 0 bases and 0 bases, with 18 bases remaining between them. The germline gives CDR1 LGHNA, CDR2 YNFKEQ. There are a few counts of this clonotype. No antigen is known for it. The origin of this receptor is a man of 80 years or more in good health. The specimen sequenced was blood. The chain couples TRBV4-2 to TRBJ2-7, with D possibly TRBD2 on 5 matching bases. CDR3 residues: CASSQEEGLQVNSYEQYF. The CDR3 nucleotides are TGTGCCAGCAGCCAAGAAGAGGGTCTCCAAGTAAACTCCTACGAGCAGTACTTC.